Presented here are 25 T cell receptor beta chains from one specimen sequenced in a study of control samples from healthy donors and cancer patients. TCRdb's copy holds only in-frame clones and misses some; the assay was immunoSEQ multiplex PCR. The sample includes 150,000 or so clones, more than 80% of them seen just once. The sample was blood. These receptors were obtained from a middle-aged man in good health.

The CDR3 reads CASSRGGNTDTQYF. The DNA of the CDR3 is TGTGCCAGCAGCAGGGGCGGGAACACAGATACGCAGTATTTT. The rearrangement uses TRBV7-3 and TRBJ2-3; maybe TRBD2 (6 bases). The CDR3 spans 14 residues. Germline V gives CDR1 SGHTA, CDR2 FQGTGA. V was pared by 5 bases and J by 2 bases, with 11 bases between.

Concerning this clone: Other DNA sequences in the same sample also yield this CDR3. The rearrangement uses TRBV9 and TRBJ1-4; 8 bases match TRBD1. Germline V gene lookup returns CDR1 SGDLS and CDR2 YYNGEE. The CDR3 has 14 residues. The V segment lost 2 bases and the J segment 8 bases; nucleotides outside the gene matches: 5. The DNA of the CDR3 is TGTGCCAGCAGCGTCCAGGGGGCGAACGAAAAACTGTTTTTT. This encodes CASSVQGANEKLFF.

Turning to this clone: The same CDR3 also results from other DNA sequences found in this sample. The V gene is TRBV19, the J gene TRBJ2-7; D not certain. Trimming cost V 3 bases and J 6 bases, with 9 bases left between them. Germline CDR1 and CDR2: LNHDA and SQIVND (reference sequence). The CDR3 covers 12 residues. CDR3 sequence (DNA): TGTGCCAGTAGTATTGGAAGAGGCGAGCAGTACTTC. Protein sequence: CASSIGRGEQYF. Variable domain in full (rest from reference TRBV19 and TRBJ2-7): DGGITQSPKYLFRKEGQNVTLSCEQNLNHDAMYWYRQDPGQGLRLIYYSQIVNDFQKGDIAEGYSVSREKKESFPLTVTSAQKNPTAFYLCASSIGRGEQYFGPGTRLTVT.

V is TRBV3-1 (or the pseudogene TRBV3-2) and J is TRBJ2-1; 7 nucleotides align to TRBD2. Trimming took 4 bases from V and 1 from J; bases not matched to a gene: 13. The CDR3 contains 18 residues. Germline V lookup: CDR1 LGHDT, CDR2 YNNKEL (reference sequence). The CDR3 coding sequence is TGTGCCAGCAGCCCCCCCACCCGACTAGCCTCATCCTACAATGAGCAGTTCTTC. Its protein product is CASSPPTRLASSYNEQFF.

The chain employs TRBV13 and TRBJ2-1; TRBD2 matches 10 bases. V dropped 5 bases and J dropped 4; count of bases not matched to a gene: 5. This CDR3 is 15 amino acids long. The germline V gene has CDR1 PRHDT and CDR2 FYEKMQ (reference sequence). In DNA form, the CDR3 reads TGTGCCAGCAGCCCAGCGGGGGGGCCTTACAATGAGCAGTTCTTC. Amino acid sequence: CASSPAGGPYNEQFF.

The CDR3 DNA follows: TGCAGCGTCCAACCCTTGGCGGCCAGCACAGATACGCAGTATTTT. Translation gives CSVQPLAASTDTQYF. J is TRBJ2-3 and V is TRBV29-1, with D unresolved. The CDR3 is 15 residues long. Trimming took off 6 bases at V and 0 bases at J, with 16 bases between the two ends. Germline values: CDR1 SQVTM, CDR2 ANQGSEA.

The CDR3: CALIFVGGPTDTQYF. CDR3 DNA: TGTGCCCTTATTTTTGTAGGGGGGCCTACAGATACGCAGTATTTT. The chain uses TRBV2 and TRBJ2-3; D is tentatively TRBD1 or TRBD2 (6 bases each). With 11 bases removed from V and 3 bases from J, the gap between germline ends came to 21 bases. The CDR3 runs to 15 residues. Germline V gene lookup returns CDR1 SNHLY and CDR2 FYNNEI.

This clone was recorded only once. The chain has TRBV3-1 (or the pseudogene TRBV3-2) and TRBJ2-5; TRBD1 matches 7 bases. The V segment lost 4 bases and the J segment 2 bases; nucleotides outside the gene matches: 4. The CDR3 loop spans 14 amino acids. Germline-derived CDR1 and CDR2 are LGHDT and YNNKEL (reference sequence). The CDR3 coding sequence is TGTGCCAGCAGCCCCCTGGGACAGCAAGAGACCCAGTACTTC. Encoded protein: CASSPLGQQETQYF.

The chain combines TRBV6-1 with TRBJ2-7; D is possibly TRBD2 (7 bases). Germline V lookup: CDR1 MNHNS, CDR2 SASEGT. This CDR3 contains 15 residues. V shed 3 bases and J shed 1 base, with 13 bases lying between them. The CDR3 DNA sequence: TGTGCCAGCAGTGACAACGGGGGGCCATCCTACGAGCAGTACTTC. Translated: CASSDNGGPSYEQYF.

This sequence joins TRBV20-1 and TRBJ1-1, with D unclear. Germline V CDR1 and CDR2: DFQATT, SNEGSKA (reference sequence). This CDR3 spans 10 amino acids. V lost 2 bases to trimming and J lost 2 bases, with 0 bases between them. CDR3 in DNA: TGCAGTGCTAGAAACACTGAAGCTTTCTTT. It encodes CSARNTEAFF.

The CDR3 DNA sequence: TGTGCCAGCAGCTTAGGCGGCGGTGCTCCCCTCCACTTT. Translating gives CASSLGGGAPLHF. The chain recombines TRBV11-3 with TRBJ1-6; no firm D call. Germline V gene data show CDR1 as SGHNT and CDR2 as YENEEA. Trimming cost V 1 base and J 13 bases, with 11 bases left between them. This CDR3 is built from 13 residues.

The chain has TRBV28 and TRBJ1-1, with TRBD1 as a possible D gene (6 bases). The CDR3 spans 18 residues. Trimming stripped 4 bases from V and 0 bases from J, with 21 bases between. Germline-derived CDR1 and CDR2 are MDHEN and SYDVKM. CDR3 region: CASSYSVQDSRMNTEAFF. CDR3 DNA: TGTGCCAGCAGTTATAGCGTCCAGGACAGCCGGATGAACACTGAAGCTTTCTTT.

V is TRBV5-1 and J is TRBJ1-2, with unresolved D. This CDR3 has 12 residues. The V and J ends lost 6 bases and 1 base respectively, with 7 bases between them. Germline V gene data show CDR1 as SGHRS and CDR2 as YFSETQ. CDR3 sequence reads: CASTDNNYGYTF. CDR3 nucleotides: TGCGCCAGCACCGACAATAACTATGGCTACACCTTC. Drawing the rest from reference TRBV5-1 and TRBJ1-2, the complete variable domain is KAGVTQTPRYLIKTRGQQVTLSCSPISGHRSVSWYQQTPGQGLQFLFEYFSETQRNKGNFPGRFSGRQFSNSRSEMNVSTLELGDSALYLCASTDNNYGYTFGSGTRLTVV.

The CDR3 nucleotides read TGTGCCAGCAGCGTGGGGGATAATCAGCCCCAGCATTTT. It yields the protein CASSVGDNQPQHF. The chain combines TRBV9 with TRBJ1-5; tentative D call: TRBD1 (5 bases). Germline V gene data show CDR1 as SGDLS and CDR2 as YYNGEE. The CDR3 has 13 residues. V lost 2 bases and J 4 bases, leaving 7 bases between the germline ends.

The chain couples TRBV6-5 to TRBJ1-5; 10 positions agree with TRBD1. V lost 10 bases and J lost 9; bases outside the gene matches: 12. The CDR3 covers 14 residues. In germline, CDR1 is MNHEY, CDR2 SVGAGI. The CDR3 sequence: CATDDRGPATPQHF. The DNA of the CDR3 is TGTGCCACCGACGACAGGGGGCCGGCGACGCCCCAGCATTTT.

This clone was observed a few times. V and J are TRBV19 and TRBJ2-2; the match to TRBD1 covers 9 bases. Germline V CDR1 and CDR2: LNHDA, SQIVND (reference sequence). The length of the CDR3 is 14 residues. J lost 0 bases, V lost 9 bases, and 2 bases had no gene match. The CDR3 sequence: CASGQGSNTGELFF. As DNA, the CDR3 is TGTGCCAGCGGACAGGGGTCGAACACCGGGGAGCTGTTTTTT.

The chain uses TRBV7-9 and TRBJ2-1; 10 bases map to TRBD2. CDR1 is SEHNR and CDR2 is FQNEAQ in the germline V gene (reference sequence). V trimming: 1 base; J trimming: 0 bases; junction bases outside the gene matches: 0. The length of the CDR3 is 16 residues. Here the CDR3 reads CASSLGTSGSYNEQFF. CDR3 coding DNA: TGTGCCAGCAGCTTAGGGACTAGCGGCTCCTACAATGAGCAGTTCTTC.

This sequence joins TRBV7-6 and TRBJ2-3; tentatively, D is TRBD2 (6 bases). V was trimmed by 1 base and J by 1 base, leaving 15 bases between them. Germline V gene data show CDR1 as SGHVS and CDR2 as FNYEAQ. CDR3 length: 17 residues. The CDR3 reads CASSLGGAGSGTDTQYF. The CDR3 DNA is TGTGCCAGCAGCTTAGGCGGGGCGGGATCGGGCACAGATACGCAGTATTTT.

Concerning this clone: The sample has other DNA sequences that encode this CDR3 too. The V call is TRBV12-3 or TRBV12-4, the J call TRBJ1-1; no reliable D call. The CDR3 length is 11 residues. V was shortened by 1 base and J by 4 bases, with 1 base between the two germline ends. The CDR3 bases are TGTGCCAGCAGTTTAGGCACTGAAGCTTTCTTT. This sequence encodes CASSLGTEAFF.

The gene calls are TRBV29-1 and TRBJ2-7, with 9 positions matching TRBD1. Germline V gene lookup returns CDR1 SQVTM and CDR2 ANQGSEA. The length of the CDR3 is 14 residues. Losses at the gene ends were 6 bases for V and 3 bases for J; bases not matched to a gene: 9. CDR3 nucleotide sequence: TGCAGCGTGGCAGGGACAGGGAAAGACTACGAGCAGTACTTC. Its protein is CSVAGTGKDYEQYF.

The rearrangement joins TRBV7-2 to TRBJ1-6; no reliable D call. The length of the CDR3 is 12 residues. CDR1 SGHTA and CDR2 FQGNSA come from the germline V gene. The V end was cut by 6 bases, the J end by 9 bases, with 9 bases between. The DNA for the CDR3 is TGTGCCAGCAGTTCCGGTAGTTCACCCCTCCACTTT. It encodes CASSSGSSPLHF.

The chain has TRBV6-1 and TRBJ1-1, with D maybe TRBD1 (6 bases). Trimming took 1 base from V and 4 from J, leaving 16 bases between them. Germline lookup yields CDR1 MNHNS and CDR2 SASEGT. This CDR3 spans 16 amino acids. CDR3 bases: TGTGCCAGCAGTGAAGGGTCGGGGGGCGGAGGCACTGAAGCTTTCTTT. Translated: CASSEGSGGGGTEAFF.

The chain has TRBV14 and TRBJ2-1; TRBD2 is a possible D gene (6 bases). CDR1 is SGHDN and CDR2 is FVKESK in the germline V gene. CDR3 length: 16 residues. The V gene lost 1 base and the J gene lost 10 bases, with 20 bases spanning the gap. Here the CDR3 DNA reads TGTGCCAGCAGCCAAGCTGTGGAAGGACGGCGGGGCGAGCAGTTCTTC. Residues: CASSQAVEGRRGEQFF. The whole variable domain, filled in from reference TRBV14 and TRBJ2-1, reads EAGVTQFPSHSVIEKGQTVTLRCDPISGHDNLYWYRRVMGKEIKFLLHFVKESKQDESGMPNNRFLAERTGGTYSTLKVQPAELEDSGVYFCASSQAVEGRRGEQFFGPGTRLTVL.

This chain uses TRBV6-5 with TRBJ1-5; D call uncertain. CDR1 and CDR2 (germline): MNHEY, SVGAGI. V dropped 4 bases and J dropped 0 bases, with 10 bases sitting between them. This CDR3 is built from 15 residues. The CDR3 loop is CASSSSGNSNQPQHF. The CDR3, as DNA: TGTGCCAGCAGTTCATCGGGGAATAGCAATCAGCCCCAGCATTTT.

The chain combines TRBV3-1 (or the pseudogene TRBV3-2) with TRBJ1-3, with D hard to call. The germline gives CDR1 LGHDT, CDR2 YNNKEL (reference sequence). The CDR3 extends over 15 amino acids. V was trimmed by 0 bases and J by 0 bases, leaving 6 bases between them. The CDR3 DNA follows: TGTGCCAGCAGCCAAGATTTGCGCTCTGGAAACACCATATATTTT. The encoded protein is CASSQDLRSGNTIYF.